This T cell receptor beta chain was observed in a study of blood T cell repertoires in COVID-19. TCRdb's copy holds only in-frame clones and misses some; the assay was immunoSEQ multiplex PCR. Seen here are some 210,000 clones, over 75% observed once, and the top ten hold around 4.7%. The CDR3 extends over 13 amino acids. The V and J ends lost 2 bases and 6 bases, in that order; junction bases with no gene match: 4. CDR1 is SGHNT, CDR2 YENEEA, per germline. This receptor was taken from a man aged 25-40 years with acute COVID-19. The chain uses TRBV11-3 and TRBJ2-7; TRBD2 matches at 7 bases. Sequencing was carried out using PBMCs or T cells enriched from blood (not recorded which). DNA of the CDR3: TGTGCCAGCAGCTTAACCCCGGGGGGCGAGCAGTACTTC. Protein product: CASSLTPGGEQYF.